The rows below give T cell receptor beta chains drawn from one sample of a study of Graves' ophthalmopathy and Graves' hyperthyroidism. MiXCR, run by TCRdb on the multiplex PCR reads, gives a single entry per CDR3 protein. The sample contains approximately 210,000 distinct CDR3 sequences, approximately 28% of which appear only once. Material for sequencing was peripheral blood. The receptors derive from a man aged 50-59 years with Graves' ophthalmopathy. Each CDR3 is given with its conserved first and last residue. A D gene is named only where the DNA matches it firmly. Not every row has a clone size; where given, it reads once, few, many or a size class.

V: TRBV29-1; J: TRBJ2-7; size: many; D: TRBD1; DNA: TGCAGCGTTAACAGGGGGAACGAGCAGTACTTC; CDR3: CSVNRGNEQYF
V: TRBV12-3/TRBV12-4; J: TRBJ1-5; size: .; D: .; DNA: TGTGCCAGCAGTTCTACACCCCAGCCCCAGCATTTT; CDR3: CASSSTPQPQHF
V: TRBV12-3/TRBV12-4; J: TRBJ1-1; size: many; D: TRBD1; DNA: TGTGCCAGCAGCCCCCAACAGGGGGTGAGAACTGAAGCTTTCTTT; CDR3: CASSPQQGVRTEAFF
V: TRBV6-2/TRBV6-3; J: TRBJ2-5; size: .; D: .; DNA: TGTGCCAGCAGTTACTCTGGTACAGGACCGTACCAAGAGACCCAGTACTTC; CDR3: CASSYSGTGPYQETQYF
V: TRBV19; J: TRBJ1-1; size: many; D: .; DNA: TGTGCCAGCTTCGGGGGAGGTGAAGCTTTCTTT; CDR3: CASFGGGEAFF
V: TRBV3-1; J: TRBJ2-7; size: many; D: TRBD2; DNA: TGTGCCAGCAGCTCGATGGGGGGAGGGGCCTACGAGCAGTACTTC; CDR3: CASSSMGGGAYEQYF
V: TRBV2; J: TRBJ1-5; size: .; D: .; DNA: TGTGCCAGCAGTGATCAGGGAAGGGATCAGCCCCAGCATTTT; CDR3: CASSDQGRDQPQHF
V: TRBV7-2; J: TRBJ2-3; size: many; D: TRBD1; DNA: TGTGCCAGCAGCTTCCGAGGGGGCGCCGGTACAGATACGCAGTATTTT; CDR3: CASSFRGGAGTDTQYF
V: TRBV29-1; J: TRBJ2-7; size: many; D: .; DNA: TGCAGCGTGTCGGCAGCCTACGAGCAGTACTTC; CDR3: CSVSAAYEQYF
V: TRBV5-1; J: TRBJ1-1; size: .; D: .; DNA: TGCGCCAGCAGCTTGGTTCCGTTTGGGGGAACTGAAGCTTTCTTT; CDR3: CASSLVPFGGTEAFF
V: TRBV2; J: TRBJ2-5; size: many; D: .; DNA: TGTGCCAGCAAAGGGATCAACCAAGAGACCCAGTACTTC; CDR3: CASKGINQETQYF
V: TRBV6-1; J: TRBJ1-6; size: many; D: .; DNA: TGTGCCAGCAGTGAAGCAGTGACGGGGTATTCACCCCTCCACTTT; CDR3: CASSEAVTGYSPLHF
V: TRBV7-2; J: TRBJ1-3; size: many; D: .; DNA: TGTGCCAGCAGCTTAGCCCGGAACACCATATATTTT; CDR3: CASSLARNTIYF
V: TRBV2; J: TRBJ2-7; size: many; D: TRBD1; DNA: TGTGCCAGCAGCCGACAGGGTCACTACGAGCAGTACTTC; CDR3: CASSRQGHYEQYF
V: TRBV6-1; J: TRBJ1-5; size: many; D: .; DNA: TGTGCCAGCAGTGGTAGCGGCCGCGATCAGCCCCAGCATTTT; CDR3: CASSGSGRDQPQHF
V: TRBV28; J: TRBJ2-7; size: many; D: TRBD1; DNA: TGTGCCAGCAGTTCCCCGACAGGGGGGAATCGGGAGCAGTACTTC; CDR3: CASSSPTGGNREQYF
V: TRBV15; J: TRBJ2-2; size: many; D: TRBD2; DNA: TGTGCCACCATCCCGGGACTAGCGGGAACCGGGGAGCTGTTTTTT; CDR3: CATIPGLAGTGELFF
V: TRBV29-1; J: TRBJ2-7; size: many; D: .; DNA: TGCAGCGTTGATACAGGGCGGTACGAGCAGTACTTC; CDR3: CSVDTGRYEQYF
V: TRBV30; J: TRBJ2-5; size: .; D: .; DNA: TGTGCCTGGAGTGTACCCGGTTTTGAACAGGGGACTTGGTACCAAGAGACCCAGTACTTC; CDR3: CAWSVPGFEQGTWYQETQYF
V: TRBV28; J: TRBJ2-6; size: many; D: .; DNA: TGTGCCAGCAGTCCAATACGGGGCTCTAGTGGGGCCAACGTCCTGACTTTC; CDR3: CASSPIRGSSGANVLTF
V: TRBV15; J: TRBJ2-7; size: .; D: TRBD1; DNA: TGTGCCACCAGCAGCGACAGGGGGGTCGAGCAGTACTTC; CDR3: CATSSDRGVEQYF
V: TRBV14; J: TRBJ2-7; size: many; D: TRBD2; DNA: TGTGCCAGCAGCCAAGAGGGACTAGCGGGAAGCGTCGGGTACGAGCAGTACTTC; CDR3: CASSQEGLAGSVGYEQYF
V: TRBV11-2; J: TRBJ2-7; size: once; D: .; DNA: TGTGCCAGCAGCTTACATCGGAGCATTCCGTCCGAGCAGTACTTC; CDR3: CASSLHRSIPSEQYF
V: TRBV11-2; J: TRBJ1-5; size: many; D: TRBD1; DNA: TGTGCCAGCAGCCTTGGGGCAGGGGGTTTTCAGCCCCAGCATTTT; CDR3: CASSLGAGGFQPQHF
V: TRBV6-1; J: TRBJ2-5; size: .; D: .; DNA: TGTGCCAGCAGCGAAAGAACCAGGGGGGGAGAGACCCAGTACTTC; CDR3: CASSERTRGGETQYF
V: TRBV4-3; J: TRBJ1-6; size: many; D: .; DNA: TGCGCCAGCAGCCAAGATACCTACTTACCCCTCCACTTT; CDR3: CASSQDTYLPLHF
V: TRBV28; J: TRBJ2-2; size: many; D: TRBD1; DNA: TGTGCCAGCAGCACCCGGGACAGGGGTACCGGGGAGCTGTTTTTT; CDR3: CASSTRDRGTGELFF
V: TRBV28; J: TRBJ1-5; size: .; D: TRBD1; DNA: TGTGCCAGCGTCGCGGACAGGTATTATCAGCCCCAGCATTTT; CDR3: CASVADRYYQPQHF
V: TRBV30; J: TRBJ2-5; size: many; D: .; DNA: TGTGCCTGGAATAGGGGCGGGGAGACCCAGTACTTC; CDR3: CAWNRGGETQYF
V: TRBV7-9; J: TRBJ2-7; size: many; D: TRBD2; DNA: TGTGCCAGCAGCAAACTAGCGGCAGTTTCCTACGAGCAGTACTTC; CDR3: CASSKLAAVSYEQYF
V: TRBV4-1; J: TRBJ1-6; size: many; D: TRBD1; DNA: TGCGCCAGCAGCCAAGATTGGGGACAGCTCTTTTCACCCCTCCACTTT; CDR3: CASSQDWGQLFSPLHF
V: TRBV9; J: TRBJ2-5; size: many; D: TRBD2; DNA: TGTGCCAGCAGCGTAGGAGGATCCGGGGGGGAGACCCAGTACTTC; CDR3: CASSVGGSGGETQYF
V: TRBV7-3; J: TRBJ1-1; size: .; D: .; DNA: TGTGCCAGCAGCTTTGCGGGAAGAACTGAAGCTTTCTTT; CDR3: CASSFAGRTEAFF
V: TRBV12-3/TRBV12-4; J: TRBJ2-5; size: .; D: .; DNA: TGTGCCAGCAGTTTTTTAAGGGATGAGACCCAGTACTTC; CDR3: CASSFLRDETQYF
V: TRBV28; J: TRBJ1-5; size: many; D: .; DNA: TGTGCCAGCAGTTTATCGGGTCAGGGCGATCAGCCCCAGCATTTT; CDR3: CASSLSGQGDQPQHF
V: TRBV5-1; J: TRBJ2-7; size: many; D: TRBD1; DNA: TGCGCCAGCAGCCCAGGGGACAGCTCCTACGAGCAGTACTTC; CDR3: CASSPGDSSYEQYF
V: TRBV7-9; J: TRBJ2-5; size: .; D: .; DNA: TGTGCCAGCAGCCGAGGGGCTAGCGAAGAGACCCAGTACTTC; CDR3: CASSRGASEETQYF
V: TRBV10-1; J: TRBJ2-2; size: many; D: TRBD2; DNA: TGCGCCAGCAGTGAACGGCTAGCGGGAAGCGCCGGGGAGCTGTTTTTT; CDR3: CASSERLAGSAGELFF
V: TRBV4-3; J: TRBJ1-1; size: many; D: .; DNA: TGCGCCAGCAGCCAAGATGAGGCACGTGAAGCTTTCTTT; CDR3: CASSQDEAREAFF
V: TRBV29-1; J: TRBJ2-5; size: many; D: .; DNA: TGCAGCGTAGTAAAGTACCAAGAGACCCAGTACTTC; CDR3: CSVVKYQETQYF
V: TRBV6-1; J: TRBJ2-1; size: many; D: TRBD1; DNA: TGTGCCAGCACTGTTGGGACAGGGGGCTACAATGAGCAGTTCTTC; CDR3: CASTVGTGGYNEQFF
V: TRBV6-5; J: TRBJ2-7; size: many; D: TRBD2; DNA: TGTGCCAGCAGTCGGGGACTAGCGGGAGTGTCCTACGAGCAGTACTTC; CDR3: CASSRGLAGVSYEQYF
V: TRBV11-2; J: TRBJ2-7; size: many; D: TRBD2; DNA: TGTGCCAGCACCCCGGGGGGGACCTCCTACGAGCAGTACTTC; CDR3: CASTPGGTSYEQYF
V: TRBV19; J: TRBJ2-7; size: many; D: TRBD2; DNA: TGTGCCAGTAGTATAGTACTAGCGGAAACCTACGAGCAGTACTTC; CDR3: CASSIVLAETYEQYF
V: TRBV19; J: TRBJ2-5; size: many; D: .; DNA: TGTGCCAGTAGTATAGTCTCCGGTGGGACCCAGTACTTC; CDR3: CASSIVSGGTQYF
V: TRBV28; J: TRBJ1-5; size: many; D: .; DNA: TGTGCCAGCAGTTTAAGGACAGATAGCAATCAGCCCCAGCATTTT; CDR3: CASSLRTDSNQPQHF
V: TRBV19; J: TRBJ1-2; size: many; D: .; DNA: TGTGCCAGTAGTCCCCGTGACCTTTTGGGCTACACCTTC; CDR3: CASSPRDLLGYTF
V: TRBV12-3/TRBV12-4; J: TRBJ2-2; size: many; D: TRBD1; DNA: TGTGCCAGCAGCCCGACAGGGGTTGGCACCGGGGAGCTGTTTTTT; CDR3: CASSPTGVGTGELFF
V: TRBV6-5; J: TRBJ2-5; size: many; D: TRBD1; DNA: TGTGCCAGCCGCCAACAGGGGGCGATGGGGGGGGCCCAGTACTTC; CDR3: CASRQQGAMGGAQYF
V: TRBV5-1; J: TRBJ2-7; size: .; D: TRBD2; DNA: TGCGCCAGCAGCCCTGGGACTAACGGGGAGGACGAGCAGTACTTC; CDR3: CASSPGTNGEDEQYF
V: TRBV7-8; J: TRBJ2-7; size: .; D: .; DNA: TGTGCCAGCAGCTTCGTCGAGAGGGGTGGTTACGAGCAGTACTTC; CDR3: CASSFVERGGYEQYF
V: TRBV19; J: TRBJ2-3; size: many; D: .; DNA: TGTGCCAGTAGACAGGCAGCCACAGATACGCAGTATTTT; CDR3: CASRQAATDTQYF
V: TRBV28; J: TRBJ2-7; size: .; D: .; DNA: TGTGCCAGCAGTCTCAGAGAATCCGACGAGCAGTACTTC; CDR3: CASSLRESDEQYF